These 15 T cell receptor beta chains were all obtained from the same sample, sequenced in a study of OX40 agonist ivuxolimab in advanced cancers. Only in-frame clones appear in the TCRdb table, and some are missing; sequencing was by immunoSEQ multiplex PCR. The top ten hold 6.7% of the sample, which has 50,000 to 60,000 clones, 86% seen once. The sequencing used CD4+ or CD8+ T cells sorted from blood, collected in a trial of the OX40 agonist ivuxolimab. The receptors here all came from an adult with an advanced solid tumor such as melanoma, head and neck, liver or kidney cancer.

The chain uses TRBV5-1 and TRBJ2-5, with 10 bases that match TRBD1. V lost 4 bases to trimming and J lost 4 bases; unmatched junction nucleotides: 4. The CDR3 covers 14 residues. Germline CDR1 SGHRS, CDR2 YFSETQ. CDR3 protein: CASSTTGGLETQYF. Here the CDR3 DNA reads TGCGCCAGCAGCACGACAGGGGGCCTAGAGACCCAGTACTTC. Combining the CDR3 with reference TRBV5-1 and TRBJ2-5 gives the whole variable domain KAGVTQTPRYLIKTRGQQVTLSCSPISGHRSVSWYQQTPGQGLQFLFEYFSETQRNKGNFPGRFSGRQFSNSRSEMNVSTLELGDSALYLCASSTTGGLETQYFGPGTRLLVL.

V and J are TRBV19 and TRBJ1-5, with a weak D call TRBD1 (5 bases). CDR3 length: 14 amino acids. Trimming took off 7 bases at V and 5 bases at J, with 15 bases between the two ends. The germline CDR1 and CDR2 sequences are LNHDA and SQIVND (reference sequence). The CDR3 region has the DNA TGTGCCAGTAAGCAGGGTTTGATGGATCAGCCCCAGCATTTT. It yields the protein CASKQGLMDQPQHF.

The rearrangement uses TRBV6-1 and TRBJ2-7, with a possible D match to TRBD2 (5 bases). CDR1 and CDR2 from the germline V gene are MNHNS and SASEGT. This CDR3 has 14 amino acids. The germline V and J ends were trimmed by 7 bases and 1 base, with 14 bases remaining between them. Here the CDR3 reads CASTSTRGSYEQYF. In DNA, the CDR3 is TGTGCCAGCACCTCGACCCGGGGTTCCTACGAGCAGTACTTC.

The V call is TRBV18, the J call TRBJ1-2; TRBD1 matches 9 bases. The V gene end was trimmed by 5 bases and the J gene end by 6 bases; junction bases not matched to a gene: 7. Germline V lookup: CDR1 KGHSH, CDR2 LQKENI. The CDR3 runs to 14 residues. As DNA, the CDR3 is TGTGCCAGCTCATCGATTGACAGGGGGGATGGCTACACCTTC. This sequence encodes CASSSIDRGDGYTF. Combining the CDR3 with reference TRBV18 and TRBJ1-2 gives the whole variable domain NAGVMQNPRHLVRRRGQEARLRCSPMKGHSHVYWYRQLPEEGLKFMVYLQKENIIDESGMPKERFSAEFPKEGPSILRIQQVVRGDSAAYFCASSSIDRGDGYTFGSGTRLTVV.

There are a few counts of this clone. The gene calls are TRBV5-1 and TRBJ1-6; maybe TRBD1 (5 bases). The CDR3 is 17 amino acids. Trimming left V 0 bases short and J 8 bases short, with 18 bases between. Looked up from germline, CDR1 is SGHRS and CDR2 is YFSETQ. The CDR3: CASSLVPVQEGYSPLHF. The CDR3 DNA is TGCGCCAGCAGCTTGGTTCCAGTACAGGAAGGCTATTCACCCCTCCACTTT.

This clone was detected only once. V and J are TRBV7-3 and TRBJ2-5; D may be TRBD1 (8 bases). V shed 5 bases and J shed 2 bases, with 18 bases lying between them. Looked up from germline, CDR1 is SGHTA and CDR2 is FQGTGA. The CDR3 length is 16 residues. The chain's CDR3 is CASSRRGRGSQETQYF. The CDR3 DNA sequence: TGTGCCAGCAGCCGCAGGGGGCGGGGGAGTCAAGAGACCCAGTACTTC. The full variable domain, its missing parts supplied by reference TRBV7-3 and TRBJ2-5, is GAGVSQTPSNKVTEKGKYVELRCDPISGHTALYWYRQSLGQGPEFLIYFQGTGAADDSGLPNDRFFAVRPEGSVSTLKIQRTERGDSAVYLCASSRRGRGSQETQYFGPGTRLLVL.

The V gene is TRBV7-9, the J gene TRBJ2-2; 11 bases align to TRBD2. V lost 6 bases to trimming and J lost 5 bases; unmatched junction nucleotides: 2. CDR1 SEHNR and CDR2 FQNEAQ come from the germline V gene (reference sequence). This CDR3 has 14 amino acids. The CDR3 sequence is CASRLAGETGELFF. For the CDR3, the DNA is TGTGCCAGCAGACTAGCGGGGGAAACCGGGGAGCTGTTTTTT.

The table lists this clone with a count of one. CDR3 sequence: CASSPRTGLSEQYF. CDR3 bases: TGCGCCAGCAGCCCGCGGACAGGCCTAAGCGAGCAGTACTTC. The chain employs TRBV5-1 and TRBJ2-7; 7 positions agree with TRBD1. This CDR3 comprises 14 residues. The V gene's germline CDR1 is SGHRS and CDR2 YFSETQ. V lost 4 bases, J lost 6 bases, and 10 bases stayed unmatched.

By sample share, this clone is medium-sized. V and J are TRBV27 and TRBJ2-2, with 10 bases aligning to TRBD2. The CDR3 has 15 amino acids. V lost 4 bases and J lost 8; bases outside the gene matches: 7. Germline CDR1 reads MNHEY; CDR2 reads SMNVEV (reference sequence). As DNA, the CDR3 is TGTGCCAGCAGTTCGCTACTAGCGGGGTTAGGGGAGCTGTTTTTT. It encodes CASSSLLAGLGELFF.

This chain connects TRBV7-8 to TRBJ1-2; perhaps TRBD1 as D (6 bases). The CDR3 runs 14 residues. The germline CDR1 and CDR2 sequences are SGHVS and FQNEAQ. The V end was cut by 1 base, the J end by 7 bases, with 13 bases between. In nucleotides, the CDR3 is TGTGCCAGCAGCTTAGGGGTGGGGGGCGTTGGCTACACCTTC. Its translation is CASSLGVGGVGYTF.

This rearrangement joins TRBV7-8 to TRBJ2-7; D is perhaps TRBD2 (6 bases). V was pared by 1 base and J by 3 bases, with 7 bases between. CDR1 is SGHVS and CDR2 is FQNEAQ in the germline V gene. This CDR3 contains 13 residues. The chain's CDR3 is CASSLGGDYEQYF. CDR3 coding DNA: TGTGCCAGCAGCTTAGGGGGGGACTACGAGCAGTACTTC.

J is TRBJ2-5 and V is TRBV18, with a tentative D call TRBD2 (5 bases). Germline V gene lookup returns CDR1 KGHSH and CDR2 LQKENI. V lost 5 bases to trimming and J lost 3 bases, with 13 bases between them. The CDR3 has 14 amino acids. This CDR3 is CASSSALREETQYF. For the CDR3, the DNA is TGTGCCAGCTCATCCGCTTTGAGGGAAGAGACCCAGTACTTC.

The table lists this clone with a few counts. This chain connects TRBV19 to TRBJ1-5; possible D gene TRBD1, 6 bases. This CDR3 has 15 residues. Germline V gene sequence: CDR1 LNHDA, CDR2 SQIVND (reference sequence). V lost 0 bases, J lost 4 bases, and 10 bases lay in between. The CDR3 DNA follows: TGTGCCAGTAGTATAGATACAGGGAGGAATCAGCCCCAGCATTTT. Its protein is CASSIDTGRNQPQHF.

The J gene is TRBJ1-1, the V gene TRBV14, with 8 bases lining up with TRBD1. V lost 4 bases and J lost 5; bases outside the gene matches: 9. Per the germline V gene, CDR1 is SGHDN and CDR2 is FVKESK. The CDR3 runs 15 residues. CDR3 protein: CASSPNRGDRTEAFF. DNA of the CDR3: TGTGCCAGCAGCCCGAACAGGGGGGATCGAACTGAAGCTTTCTTT.

The chain employs TRBV9 and TRBJ2-1; the D gene is possibly TRBD1 (5 bases). Germline assignment: CDR1 SGDLS and CDR2 YYNGEE. This CDR3 is 15 amino acids long. Trimming removed 1 base from V and 8 bases from J, with 16 bases in between. The DNA for the CDR3 is TGTGCCAGCAGCGTAAGGGGCTCCAGTGCCTATGAGCAGTTCTTC. It yields the protein CASSVRGSSAYEQFF.